A single T cell receptor (beta chain) is shown here with its context. Participant age was roughly 18 to 100 years, and participants resided in around 24 US areas. Allocation to cohorts depended on clinical history reported by the participants. The entry originates in a study of blood T cell repertoires in COVID-19. Data came from immunoSEQ multiplex PCR; TCRdb stores just in-frame clones and leaves some out. The sample lists 40,000 to 55,000 clones, 70% to 80% occurring once. CDR1 is SGHNT and CDR2 is YENEEA in the germline V gene. The CDR3 spans 12 residues. V lost 5 bases to trimming and J lost 5 bases, with 9 bases between them.

The V call is TRBV11-3, the J call TRBJ1-2; D is possibly TRBD1 (6 bases). The sequencing input was PBMCs or T cells enriched from blood (not recorded which). This clonotype originated in a woman in her fifties or sixties with acute COVID-19. As DNA, the CDR3 is TGTGCCAGCAGCACGGACAGATATGGCTACACCTTC. This encodes CASSTDRYGYTF.